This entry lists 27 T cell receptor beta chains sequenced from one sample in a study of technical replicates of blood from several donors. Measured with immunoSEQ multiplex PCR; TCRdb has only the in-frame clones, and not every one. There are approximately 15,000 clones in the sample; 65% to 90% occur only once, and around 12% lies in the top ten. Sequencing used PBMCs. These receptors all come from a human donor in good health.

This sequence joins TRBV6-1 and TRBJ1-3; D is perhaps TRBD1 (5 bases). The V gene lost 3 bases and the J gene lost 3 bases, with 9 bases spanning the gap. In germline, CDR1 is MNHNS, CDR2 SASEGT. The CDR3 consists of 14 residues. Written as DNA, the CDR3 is TGTGCCAGCAGTGACGTCAGGGTTGGAAACACCATATATTTT. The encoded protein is CASSDVRVGNTIYF.

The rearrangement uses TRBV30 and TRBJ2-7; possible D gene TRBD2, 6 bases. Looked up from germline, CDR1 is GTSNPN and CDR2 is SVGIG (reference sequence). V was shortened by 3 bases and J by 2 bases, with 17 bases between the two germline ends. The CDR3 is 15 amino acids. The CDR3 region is CAWSLSGTLAYEQYF. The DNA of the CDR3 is TGTGCCTGGAGCCTTAGCGGAACCCTCGCCTACGAGCAGTACTTC.

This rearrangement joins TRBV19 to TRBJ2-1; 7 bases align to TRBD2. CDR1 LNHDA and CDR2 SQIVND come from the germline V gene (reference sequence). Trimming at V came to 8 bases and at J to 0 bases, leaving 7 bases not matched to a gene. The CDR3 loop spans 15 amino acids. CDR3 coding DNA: TGTGCCAGTGGACCTTTAGCGGGCTCCTACAATGAGCAGTTCTTC. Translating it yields CASGPLAGSYNEQFF.

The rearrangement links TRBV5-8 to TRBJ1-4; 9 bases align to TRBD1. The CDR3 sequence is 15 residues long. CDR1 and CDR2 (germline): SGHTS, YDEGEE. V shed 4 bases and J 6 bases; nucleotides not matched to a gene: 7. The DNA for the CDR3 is TGTGCCAGCAGCCCCCGGCGGACAGGGGATGAAAAACTGTTTTTT. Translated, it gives CASSPRRTGDEKLFF. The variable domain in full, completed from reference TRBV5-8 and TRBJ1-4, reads EAGVTQSPTHLIKTRGQQATLRCSPISGHTSVYWYQQALGLGLQFLLWYDEGEERNRGNFPPRFSGRQFPNYSSELNVNALELEDSALYLCASSPRRTGDEKLFFGSGTQLSVL.

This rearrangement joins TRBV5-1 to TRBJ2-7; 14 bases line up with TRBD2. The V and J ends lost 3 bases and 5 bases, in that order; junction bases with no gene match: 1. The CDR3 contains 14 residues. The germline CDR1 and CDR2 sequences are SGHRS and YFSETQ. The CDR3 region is CASSWGLAGDEQYF. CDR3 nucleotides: TGCGCCAGCAGCTGGGGACTAGCGGGAGACGAGCAGTACTTC.

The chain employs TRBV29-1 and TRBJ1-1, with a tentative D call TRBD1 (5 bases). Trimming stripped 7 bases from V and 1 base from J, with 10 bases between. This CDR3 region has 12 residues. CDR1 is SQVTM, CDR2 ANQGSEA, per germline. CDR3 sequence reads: CSGKDKNTEAFF. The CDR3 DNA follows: TGCAGCGGAAAGGACAAGAACACTGAAGCTTTCTTT.

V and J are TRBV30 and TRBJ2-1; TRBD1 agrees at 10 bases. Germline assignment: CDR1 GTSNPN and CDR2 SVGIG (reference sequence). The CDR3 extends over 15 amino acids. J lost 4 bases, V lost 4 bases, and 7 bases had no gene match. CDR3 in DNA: TGTGCCTGGACCGGGACAGGGGTTATGTACAATGAGCAGTTCTTC. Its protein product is CAWTGTGVMYNEQFF. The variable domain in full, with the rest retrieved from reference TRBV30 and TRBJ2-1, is SQTIHQWPATLVQPVGSPLSLECTVEGTSNPNLYWYRQAAGRGLQLLFYSVGIGQISSEVPQNLSASRPQDRQFILSSKKLLLSDSGFYLCAWTGTGVMYNEQFFGPGTRLTVL.

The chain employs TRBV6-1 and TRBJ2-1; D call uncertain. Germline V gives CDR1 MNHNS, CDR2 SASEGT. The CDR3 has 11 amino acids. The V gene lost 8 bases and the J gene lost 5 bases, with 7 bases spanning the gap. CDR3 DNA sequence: TGTGCCAGCCTGCGCCACAATGAGCAGTTCTTC. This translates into CASLRHNEQFF.

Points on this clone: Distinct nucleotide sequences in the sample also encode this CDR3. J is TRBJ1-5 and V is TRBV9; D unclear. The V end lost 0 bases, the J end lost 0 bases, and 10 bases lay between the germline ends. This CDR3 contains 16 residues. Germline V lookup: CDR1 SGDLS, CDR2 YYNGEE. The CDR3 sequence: CASSVGADYSNQPQHF. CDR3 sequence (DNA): TGTGCCAGCAGCGTAGGGGCAGATTATAGCAATCAGCCCCAGCATTTT. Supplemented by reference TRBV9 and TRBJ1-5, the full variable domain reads DSGVTQTPKHLITATGQRVTLRCSPRSGDLSVYWYQQSLDQGLQFLIQYYNGEERAKGNILERFSAQQFPDLHSELNLSSLELGDSALYFCASSVGADYSNQPQHFGDGTRLSIL.

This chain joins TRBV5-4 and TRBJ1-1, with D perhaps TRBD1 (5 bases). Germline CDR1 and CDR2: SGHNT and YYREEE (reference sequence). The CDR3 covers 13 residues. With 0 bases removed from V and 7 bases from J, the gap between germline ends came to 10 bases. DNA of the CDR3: TGTGCCAGCAGCTTGGCAGGGCTGAATGAAGCTTTCTTT. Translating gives CASSLAGLNEAFF.

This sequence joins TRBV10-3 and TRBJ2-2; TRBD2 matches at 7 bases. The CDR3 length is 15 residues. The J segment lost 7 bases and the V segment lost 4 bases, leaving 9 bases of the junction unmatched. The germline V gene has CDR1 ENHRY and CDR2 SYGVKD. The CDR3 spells CAISGREKGNGELFF. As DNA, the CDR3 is TGTGCCATCAGTGGGCGGGAGAAAGGAAACGGGGAGCTGTTTTTT.

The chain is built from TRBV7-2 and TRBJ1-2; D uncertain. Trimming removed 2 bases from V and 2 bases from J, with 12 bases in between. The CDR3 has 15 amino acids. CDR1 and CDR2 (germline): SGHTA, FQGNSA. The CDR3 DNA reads TGTGCCAGCAGCTTAAGTAGTACAGAGAACTATGGCTACACCTTC. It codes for CASSLSSTENYGYTF.

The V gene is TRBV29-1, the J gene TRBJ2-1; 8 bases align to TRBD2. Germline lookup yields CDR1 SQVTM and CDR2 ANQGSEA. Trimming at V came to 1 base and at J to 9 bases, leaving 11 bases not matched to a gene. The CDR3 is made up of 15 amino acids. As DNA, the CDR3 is TGCAGCGTTGAAGTGAGCGGGAGTGGGTGGTCTGAGCAGTTCTTC. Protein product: CSVEVSGSGWSEQFF.

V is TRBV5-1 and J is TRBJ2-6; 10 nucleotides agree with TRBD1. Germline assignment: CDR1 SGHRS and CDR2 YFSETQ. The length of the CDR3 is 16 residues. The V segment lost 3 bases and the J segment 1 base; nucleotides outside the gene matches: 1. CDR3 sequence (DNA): TGCGCCAGCAGCTGGACAGGGGGGTCTGGGGCCAACGTCCTGACTTTC. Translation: CASSWTGGSGANVLTF.

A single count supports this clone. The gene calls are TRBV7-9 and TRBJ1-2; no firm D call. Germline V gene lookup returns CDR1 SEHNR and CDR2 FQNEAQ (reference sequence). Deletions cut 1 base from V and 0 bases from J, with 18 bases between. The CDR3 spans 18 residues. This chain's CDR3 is CASSLDWFSSEANYGYTF. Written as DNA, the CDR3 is TGTGCCAGCAGCTTAGATTGGTTTAGCTCAGAAGCTAACTATGGCTACACCTTC.

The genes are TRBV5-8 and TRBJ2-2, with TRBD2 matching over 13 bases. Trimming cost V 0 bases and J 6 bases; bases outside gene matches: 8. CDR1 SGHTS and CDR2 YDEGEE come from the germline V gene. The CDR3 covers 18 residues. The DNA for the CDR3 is TGTGCCAGCAGCTTGGTTAGGACTAGCGGGAGTTGGGCCGGGGAGCTGTTTTTT. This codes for CASSLVRTSGSWAGELFF.

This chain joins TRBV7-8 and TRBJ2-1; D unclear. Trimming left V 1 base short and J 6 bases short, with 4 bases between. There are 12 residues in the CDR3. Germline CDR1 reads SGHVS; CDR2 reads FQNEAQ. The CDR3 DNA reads TGTGCCAGCAGCTTAGTTCTCAATGAGCAGTTCTTC. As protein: CASSLVLNEQFF.

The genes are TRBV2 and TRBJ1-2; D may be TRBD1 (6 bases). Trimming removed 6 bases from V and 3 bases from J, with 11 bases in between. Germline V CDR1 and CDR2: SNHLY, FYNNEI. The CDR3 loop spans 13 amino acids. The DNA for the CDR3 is TGTGCCAGCAGGGGGGCGGATCACTATGGCTACACCTTC. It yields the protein CASRGADHYGYTF.

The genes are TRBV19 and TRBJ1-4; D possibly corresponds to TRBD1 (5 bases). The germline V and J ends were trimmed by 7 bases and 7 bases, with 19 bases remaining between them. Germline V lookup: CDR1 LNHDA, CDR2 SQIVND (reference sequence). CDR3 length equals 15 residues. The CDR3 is CASKPHQGDGEKLFF. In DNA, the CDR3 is TGTGCCAGTAAACCTCACCAAGGGGATGGTGAAAAACTGTTTTTT.

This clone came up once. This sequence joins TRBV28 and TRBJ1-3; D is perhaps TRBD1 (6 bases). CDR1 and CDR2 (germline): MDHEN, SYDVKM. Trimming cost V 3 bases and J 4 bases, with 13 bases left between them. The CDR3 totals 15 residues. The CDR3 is CASSFGQGSGNTIYF. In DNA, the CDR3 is TGTGCCAGCAGTTTTGGTCAGGGGTCCGGAAACACCATATATTTT.

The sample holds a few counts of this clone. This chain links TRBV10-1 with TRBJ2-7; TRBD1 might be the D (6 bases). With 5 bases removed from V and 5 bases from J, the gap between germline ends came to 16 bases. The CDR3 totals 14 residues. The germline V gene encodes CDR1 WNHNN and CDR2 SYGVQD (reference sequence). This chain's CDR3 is CASSRDTSQDEQYF. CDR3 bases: TGCGCCAGCAGTAGGGACACTTCTCAGGACGAGCAGTACTTC.

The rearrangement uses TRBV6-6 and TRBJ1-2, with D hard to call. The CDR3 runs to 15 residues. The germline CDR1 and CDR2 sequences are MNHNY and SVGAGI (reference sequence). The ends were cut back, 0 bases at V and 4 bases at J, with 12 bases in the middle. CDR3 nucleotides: TGTGCCAGCAGTTACTCGAGAGCAGACTTCTATGGCTACACCTTC. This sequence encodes CASSYSRADFYGYTF.

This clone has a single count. The CDR3 sequence: CASSRGNYGEQYF. The CDR3 DNA reads TGCGCCAGCAGTCGCGGGAACTATGGCGAGCAGTACTTC. The chain is built from TRBV10-1 and TRBJ2-7, with a possible D match to TRBD2 (6 bases). The V end lost 5 bases, the J end lost 6 bases, and 14 bases lay between the germline ends. This CDR3 has 13 amino acids. From germline, CDR1 is WNHNN and CDR2 SYGVQD (reference sequence).

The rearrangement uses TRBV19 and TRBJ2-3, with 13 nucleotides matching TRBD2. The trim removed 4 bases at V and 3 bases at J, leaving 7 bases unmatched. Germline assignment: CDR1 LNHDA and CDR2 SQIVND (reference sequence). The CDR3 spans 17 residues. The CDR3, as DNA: TGTGCCAGTAGTAGGGGGACTAGCGGGATTGGAACAGATACGCAGTATTTT. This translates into CASSRGTSGIGTDTQYF.

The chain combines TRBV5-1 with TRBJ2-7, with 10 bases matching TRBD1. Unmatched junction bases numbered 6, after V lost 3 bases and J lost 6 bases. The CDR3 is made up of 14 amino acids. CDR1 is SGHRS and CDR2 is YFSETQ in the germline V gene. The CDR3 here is CASSSGQGFVEQYF. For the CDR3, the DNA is TGCGCCAGCAGCTCGGGACAGGGGTTCGTCGAGCAGTACTTC.

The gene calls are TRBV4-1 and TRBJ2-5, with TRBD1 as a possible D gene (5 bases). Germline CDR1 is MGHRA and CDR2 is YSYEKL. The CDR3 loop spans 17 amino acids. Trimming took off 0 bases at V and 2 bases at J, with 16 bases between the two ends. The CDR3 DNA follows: TGCGCCAGCAGCCAAGATCCGGGCAGGGTGGGTCAAGAGACCCAGTACTTC. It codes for CASSQDPGRVGQETQYF.

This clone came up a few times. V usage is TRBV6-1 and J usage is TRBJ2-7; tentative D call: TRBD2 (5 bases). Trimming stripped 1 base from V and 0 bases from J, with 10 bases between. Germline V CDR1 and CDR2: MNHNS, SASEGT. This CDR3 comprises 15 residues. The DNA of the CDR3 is TGTGCCAGCAGTGAAGAAGAGGGTGGCTCCTACGAGCAGTACTTC. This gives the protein CASSEEEGGSYEQYF.